Below, 29 T cell receptor beta chains from the same sample are listed, as sequenced in a study of shared clonotypes between healthy human individuals. Naive CD8 populations comprised CD45RO-negative cells positively selected for CCR7, excluding terminally differentiated effector memory CD45RA+ cells. Method: immunoSEQ multiplex PCR; TCRdb's copy keeps in-frame clones and lacks some. This table has some 2.1 million clones, approximately 92% appearing once. Sequencing was done on a sample of naive CD8+ T cells from PBMCs. Receptors were obtained from a man between 18 and 35 years old in good health. Some clones in this sample may be carry-over from other donors' samples.

The rearrangement uses TRBV7-9 and TRBJ2-7, with 11 nucleotides matching TRBD2. Unmatched junction bases numbered 6, after V lost 5 bases and J lost 0 bases. CDR1 is SEHNR, CDR2 FQNEAQ, per germline (reference sequence). This CDR3 region has 16 residues. CDR3 nucleotide sequence: TGTGCCAGCAGCCCCCCGACTAGCGGGATCTCCTACGAGCAGTACTTC. It specifies CASSPPTSGISYEQYF.

The chain recombines TRBV29-1 with TRBJ2-1, with D maybe TRBD2 (5 bases). V gave up 6 bases and J gave up 10 bases, with 10 bases separating them. This CDR3 has 10 residues. Germline lookup yields CDR1 SQVTM and CDR2 ANQGSEA. CDR3 nucleotides: TGCAGCGTGCGGGTCAGGGAGCAGTTCTTC. The encoded protein is CSVRVREQFF.

This clone was detected only a few times. This rearrangement joins TRBV28 to TRBJ2-7; unclear D gene. This CDR3 comprises 14 residues. Trimming removed 1 base from V and 3 bases from J, with 10 bases in between. CDR1 and CDR2 (germline): MDHEN, SYDVKM. The CDR3 coding sequence is TGTGCCAGCAGTTTATCTATGAATGGCTACGAGCAGTACTTC. It translates to CASSLSMNGYEQYF.

The genes are TRBV7-9 and TRBJ2-1; no firm D call. Germline CDR1 reads SEHNR; CDR2 reads FQNEAQ (reference sequence). CDR3 length: 12 amino acids. The V gene lost 5 bases and the J gene lost 8 bases, with 10 bases spanning the gap. CDR3 nucleotides: TGTGCCAGCAGCCCGGACCCCGATGAGCAGTTCTTC. This translates into CASSPDPDEQFF.

With respect to this clone: The sample carries other DNA sequences with the same CDR3. Written as DNA, the CDR3 is TGTGCCAGCAGCTTAGCCGTAAATGAGCAGTTCTTC. Its translation: CASSLAVNEQFF. The chain couples TRBV7-9 to TRBJ2-1; D remains ambiguous. Per the germline V gene, CDR1 is SEHNR and CDR2 is FQNEAQ (reference sequence). The length of the CDR3 is 12 residues. Trimming took 0 bases from V and 7 from J, leaving 4 bases between them. Together with reference TRBV7-9 and TRBJ2-1, the CDR3 gives the full variable domain: DTGVSQNPRHKITKRGQNVTFRCDPISEHNRLYWYRQTLGQGPEFLTYFQNEAQLEKSRLLSDRFSAERPKGSFSTLEIQRTEQGDSAMYLCASSLAVNEQFFGPGTRLTVL.

The rearrangement uses TRBV28 and TRBJ1-1; possibly TRBD1 for D (6 bases). V was cut by 3 bases and J by 5 bases, with 16 bases left in between. This CDR3 has 15 residues. Germline loops: CDR1 MDHEN, CDR2 SYDVKM. CDR3 protein: CASSLHGGRMTEAFF. The CDR3 DNA reads as TGTGCCAGCAGTTTGCATGGGGGGCGGATGACTGAAGCTTTCTTT.

V usage is TRBV14 and J usage is TRBJ1-2; D is unresolved. Trimming took off 4 bases at V and 4 bases at J, with 25 bases between the two ends. Germline-derived CDR1 and CDR2 are SGHDN and FVKESK. The length of the CDR3 is 18 residues. CDR3: CASSPSRVPTTGPYGYTF. The CDR3 DNA reads as TGTGCCAGCAGCCCATCTCGGGTACCTACTACCGGACCCTATGGCTACACCTTC.

This clone was detected only once. V usage is TRBV5-1 and J usage is TRBJ2-1; 10 bases fit TRBD1. The J segment lost 8 bases and the V segment lost 2 bases, leaving 10 bases of the junction unmatched. Looked up from germline, CDR1 is SGHRS and CDR2 is YFSETQ. This CDR3 spans 16 amino acids. The CDR3 DNA reads TGCGCCAGCAGCTTTCAAGGACAGGGGGTGTTCGATGAGCAGTTCTTC. This translates into CASSFQGQGVFDEQFF.

The chain carries TRBV6-5 and TRBJ2-7; tentatively, D is TRBD2 (6 bases). Germline CDR1 MNHEY, CDR2 SVGAGI. Trimming shortened V by 1 base and J by 2 bases, and 12 bases separated the two germline ends. The CDR3 totals 15 residues. This CDR3 is CASSYLAVPAYEQYF. The CDR3 bases are TGTGCCAGCAGTTACTTAGCGGTTCCTGCCTACGAGCAGTACTTC.

DNA of the CDR3: TGCGCCAGCAGTGAGCTTAATTCTAGCGGGAGGGCCGACACCGGGGAGCTGTTTTTT. It yields the protein CASSELNSSGRADTGELFF. The chain is built from TRBV10-1 and TRBJ2-2, with 12 bases lining up with TRBD2. The CDR3 runs 19 residues. Germline V gene sequence: CDR1 WNHNN, CDR2 SYGVQD (reference sequence). V trimming: 2 bases; J trimming: 3 bases; junction bases outside the gene matches: 10.

V usage is TRBV5-6 and J usage is TRBJ1-2, with TRBD1 matching 7 bases. Germline CDR1 and CDR2: SGHDT and YYEEEE. The CDR3 loop spans 13 amino acids. Losses at the gene ends were 4 bases for V and 6 bases for J; bases not matched to a gene: 6. CDR3 coding DNA: TGTGCCAGCAGCCAGGGGGGGTTGCATGGCTACACCTTC. It encodes CASSQGGLHGYTF.

This clone was observed a few times. The rearrangement joins TRBV7-2 to TRBJ1-5; a weak D match, TRBD1 (6 bases). The CDR3 is 18 residues long. V shed 5 bases and J shed 1 base, with 21 bases lying between them. Looked up from germline, CDR1 is SGHTA and CDR2 is FQGNSA. The CDR3 DNA sequence: TGTGCCAGCAGCCCAGGACAGACGATGCATGGGAGCAATCAGCCCCAGCATTTT. Protein: CASSPGQTMHGSNQPQHF.

The CDR3 sequence is CASSMLFSTDTQYF. CDR3 nucleotide sequence: TGTGCCAGTAGTATGCTGTTTAGCACAGATACGCAGTATTTT. The chain joins TRBV19 to TRBJ2-3; D is uncertain. V dropped 3 bases and J dropped 0 bases, with 7 bases sitting between them. Germline-derived CDR1 and CDR2 are LNHDA and SQIVND (reference sequence). The CDR3 is 14 residues long.

The rearrangement joins TRBV11-3 to TRBJ2-1; 9 positions agree with TRBD2. This CDR3 contains 16 residues. V shed 5 bases and J 1 base; nucleotides not matched to a gene: 6. The V gene's germline CDR1 is SGHNT and CDR2 YENEEA. CDR3 region: CASSTGREGSYNEQFF. The CDR3, as DNA: TGTGCCAGCAGCACAGGGCGGGAGGGATCCTACAATGAGCAGTTCTTC.

The V call is TRBV30, the J call TRBJ1-2; maybe TRBD1 (5 bases). Trimming pared 1 base from V and 4 bases from J, leaving 7 bases between. CDR1 and CDR2 from the germline V gene are GTSNPN and SVGIG (reference sequence). The CDR3 contains 12 residues. The CDR3 DNA sequence: TGTGCCTGGAGTGGGGGGATCTATGGCTACACCTTC. This sequence encodes CAWSGGIYGYTF.

The chain carries TRBV27 and TRBJ1-1; D possibly corresponds to TRBD1 (6 bases). The CDR3 sequence is 14 residues long. Trimming cost V 3 bases and J 8 bases, with 16 bases left between them. Germline V CDR1 and CDR2: MNHEY, SMNVEV (reference sequence). Written as DNA, the CDR3 is TGTGCCAGCAGTTTCCGCGTGGAGGGGGAAGAAGCTTTCTTT. It encodes CASSFRVEGEEAFF.

This chain links TRBV10-3 with TRBJ2-7, with 12 bases aligning to TRBD2. Germline V gene data show CDR1 as ENHRY and CDR2 as SYGVKD. V lost 11 bases and J lost 1; bases outside the gene matches: 15. The CDR3 totals 17 residues. The CDR3 DNA reads as TGTGCCTCCCACGGGCTAGCGGGAGGGCCGCGGTCCTACGAGCAGTACTTC. Its protein is CASHGLAGGPRSYEQYF.

The rearrangement uses TRBV11-2 and TRBJ2-7; 9 bases match TRBD1. The CDR3 is made up of 15 amino acids. CDR1 is SGHAT and CDR2 is FQNNGV in the germline V gene. The V segment lost 6 bases and the J segment 4 bases; nucleotides outside the gene matches: 10. CDR3 sequence (DNA): TGTGCCAGCAGACCCGACAGGGGGTGGCTTTACGAGCAGTACTTC. Translated, it gives CASRPDRGWLYEQYF.

A word on this clone: At the DNA level, this CDR3 is encoded by other sequences in the same sample as well. The J gene is TRBJ2-7, the V gene TRBV27; 8 bases line up with TRBD2. This CDR3 spans 13 amino acids. In germline, CDR1 is MNHEY, CDR2 SMNVEV (reference sequence). Losses at the gene ends were 3 bases for V and 7 bases for J; bases not matched to a gene: 5. The CDR3 DNA is TGTGCCAGCAGTTTCTTCGGGGGGGGAGAGCAGTACTTC. Protein: CASSFFGGGEQYF.

The chain employs TRBV4-3 and TRBJ1-6; 8 bases are a match to TRBD1. The CDR3 loop spans 16 amino acids. Trimming cost V 1 base and J 3 bases; bases outside gene matches: 2. Germline values: CDR1 LGHNA, CDR2 YSLEER. The chain's CDR3 is CASSQGTGSYNSPLHF. The CDR3 DNA follows: TGCGCCAGCAGCCAAGGGACAGGGAGCTATAATTCACCCCTCCACTTT.

A note on this clone: The sample holds other DNA sequences that translate to the same CDR3. The chain links TRBV6-5 to TRBJ1-1; tentatively, D is TRBD1 (6 bases). V was pared by 2 bases and J by 0 bases, with 7 bases between. The CDR3 is 14 residues long. CDR1 MNHEY and CDR2 SVGAGI come from the germline V gene. Here the CDR3 reads CASSYGDMNTEAFF. CDR3 coding DNA: TGTGCCAGCAGTTACGGGGACATGAACACTGAAGCTTTCTTT.

V gene TRBV25-1 combines with J gene TRBJ2-7; possible D gene TRBD1, 6 bases. The V gene's germline CDR1 is MGHDK and CDR2 SYGVNS. CDR3 length: 14 residues. V lost 4 bases to trimming and J lost 2 bases, with 12 bases between them. CDR3 DNA sequence: TGTGCCAGCAGTGTCACAGGGATGACCTACGAGCAGTACTTC. Encoded protein: CASSVTGMTYEQYF.

The CDR3 nucleotides read TGTGCCAGAAGCCAGACTAGCGGGAGGGCCCTCGGGTCCTACAATGAGCAGTTCTTC. This codes for CARSQTSGRALGSYNEQFF. The chain is built from TRBV5-3 and TRBJ2-1; 14 bases match TRBD2. TRBV5-3 is classed as an ORF, of uncertain function. The CDR3 sequence is 19 residues long. J was trimmed by 1 base and V by 4 bases; bases with no gene match: 10.

The chain carries TRBV7-3 and TRBJ1-1; no definite D call. CDR1 and CDR2 from the germline V gene are SGHTA and FQGTGA. Trimming left V 0 bases short and J 1 base short, with 9 bases between. The length of the CDR3 is 15 residues. The CDR3 is CASSLTYTGNTEAFF. In DNA form, the CDR3 reads TGTGCCAGCAGCTTAACTTATACTGGGAACACTGAAGCTTTCTTT.

The rearrangement joins TRBV19 to TRBJ1-5; D is uncertain. Looked up from germline, CDR1 is LNHDA and CDR2 is SQIVND (reference sequence). The CDR3 has 16 amino acids. Trimming stripped 0 bases from V and 7 bases from J, with 16 bases between. CDR3 sequence reads: CASSIDLSPPKQPQHF. For the CDR3, the DNA is TGTGCCAGTAGTATAGATCTTTCCCCCCCCAAGCAGCCCCAGCATTTT.

This clone came up once. The V and J genes are TRBV7-8 and TRBJ2-5; unclear D gene. The CDR3 sequence is 15 residues long. Germline CDR1 and CDR2: SGHVS and FQNEAQ. Between the trimmed V and J ends, which lost 0 bases and 5 bases, there was a span of 13 bases. In DNA, the CDR3 is TGTGCCAGCAGCTTAGCCACTCCTCAATGGGAGACCCAGTACTTC. Residues: CASSLATPQWETQYF.

The V call is TRBV7-8, the J call TRBJ2-1; 10 bases fit TRBD2. CDR3 length: 15 amino acids. After removal of 10 bases from V and 8 bases from J, the junction contained 14 bases not matched to a gene. Germline CDR1 is SGHVS and CDR2 is FQNEAQ. CDR3 in DNA: TGTGCCACCACACAACTAGCGGGACTATTCTATGAGCAGTTCTTC. The encoded protein is CATTQLAGLFYEQFF.

The V call is TRBV27, the J call TRBJ1-1; D remains ambiguous. V lost 8 bases, J lost 2 bases, and 12 bases lay in between. The CDR3 has 13 residues. Looked up from germline, CDR1 is MNHEY and CDR2 is SMNVEV (reference sequence). In nucleotides, the CDR3 is TGTGCCAGCGGGTCGATCCTTAACACTGAAGCTTTCTTT. Amino acid sequence: CASGSILNTEAFF.

V and J are TRBV5-1 and TRBJ2-5; 8 nucleotides line up with TRBD1. The DNA end is more similar to TRBJ2-7, so the J call may be wrong. Per the germline V gene, CDR1 is SGHRS and CDR2 is YFSETQ. The CDR3 contains 14 residues. The CDR3 region has the DNA TGCGCCAGTCGCGAGACAGGGGCCTACTACGAGCAGTACTTC. Residues: CASRETGAYYEQYF.